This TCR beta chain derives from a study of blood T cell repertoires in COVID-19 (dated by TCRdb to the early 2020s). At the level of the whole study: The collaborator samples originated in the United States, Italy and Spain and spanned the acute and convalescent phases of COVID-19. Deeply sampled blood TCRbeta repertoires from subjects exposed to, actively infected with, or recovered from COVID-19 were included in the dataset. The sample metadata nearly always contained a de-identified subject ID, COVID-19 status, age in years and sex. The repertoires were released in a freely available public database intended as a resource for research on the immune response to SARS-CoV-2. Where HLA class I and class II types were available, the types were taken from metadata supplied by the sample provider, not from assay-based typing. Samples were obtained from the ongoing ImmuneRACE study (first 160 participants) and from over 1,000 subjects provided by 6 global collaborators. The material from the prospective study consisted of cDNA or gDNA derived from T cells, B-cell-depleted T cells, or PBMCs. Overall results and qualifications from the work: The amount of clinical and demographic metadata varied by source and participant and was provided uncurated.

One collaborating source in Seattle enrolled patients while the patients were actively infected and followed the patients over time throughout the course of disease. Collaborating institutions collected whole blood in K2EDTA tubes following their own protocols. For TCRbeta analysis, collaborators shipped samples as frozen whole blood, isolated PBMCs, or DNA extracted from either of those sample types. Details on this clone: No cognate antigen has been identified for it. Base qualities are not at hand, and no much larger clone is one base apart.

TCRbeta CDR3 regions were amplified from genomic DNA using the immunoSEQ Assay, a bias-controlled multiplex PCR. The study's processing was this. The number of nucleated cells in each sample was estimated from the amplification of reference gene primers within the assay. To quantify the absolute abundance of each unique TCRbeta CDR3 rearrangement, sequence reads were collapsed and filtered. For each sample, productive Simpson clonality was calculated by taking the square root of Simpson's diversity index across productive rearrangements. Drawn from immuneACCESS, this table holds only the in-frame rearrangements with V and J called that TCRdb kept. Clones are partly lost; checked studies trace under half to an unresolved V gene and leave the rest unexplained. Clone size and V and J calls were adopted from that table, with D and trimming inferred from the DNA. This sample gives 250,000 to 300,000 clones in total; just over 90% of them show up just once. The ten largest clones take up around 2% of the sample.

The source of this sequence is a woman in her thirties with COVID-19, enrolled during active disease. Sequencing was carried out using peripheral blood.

The bases read TGTGCCAGCAGCCAAGCCCTCTCCTATAATTCACCCCTCCACTTT. Its protein reads: CASSQALSYNSPLHF. The rearranged chain carries TRBV3-1 (or the pseudogene TRBV3-2) and TRBJ1-6; the D gene identity is not certain. CDR1 and CDR2, looked up from the germline V gene (reference sequence), are LGHDT and YNNKEL. Reading from cysteine to phenylalanine, the CDR3 counts 15 amino acids. Only CDR3 DNA remains: 45 bases, in frame from the first base. The junction carries 4 bases between V and J, which are trimmed by 1 base and 0 bases respectively.